A single sample gave rise to the 19 T cell receptor beta chains below, sequenced in a study of post-analysis software for immune sequencing data. cDNA libraries for TCR beta contained unique molecular identifiers. One entry per CDR3 protein, called by TCRdb with MiXCR from the PCR reads. The data contain approximately 570,000 distinct CDR3 sequences, 44% of them singletons. Their specific antigens are unknown. Study conclusions and caveats: Among 5 or 6 TRBV segments more frequent in patients than controls were TRBV5-6, TRBV5-1 and TRBV20-1.

Sequences were obtained from blood. The receptor set was obtained from a girl aged 5 to 17 with multiple sclerosis.

The chain recombines TRBV5-1 with TRBJ2-7; possible D gene TRBD1, 6 bases. The V end was cut by 0 bases, the J end by 3 bases, with 10 bases between. CDR1 and CDR2 from the germline V gene are SGHRS and YFSETQ. This CDR3 is 14 amino acids long. CDR3 nucleotide sequence: TGCGCCAGCAGCTTGGTAGGGGGAAACTACGAGCAGTACTTC. Encoded protein: CASSLVGGNYEQYF.

This sequence joins TRBV20-1 and TRBJ2-5; 8 bases are shared with TRBD1. CDR3 length: 14 amino acids. The trim removed 3 bases at V and 0 bases at J, leaving 3 bases unmatched. From germline, CDR1 is DFQATT and CDR2 SNEGSKA (reference sequence). DNA for the CDR3: TGCAGTGCTAGCCGGGGACAGGACCAAGAGACCCAGTACTTC. Protein: CSASRGQDQETQYF.

The chain recombines TRBV5-6 with TRBJ1-2; D uncertain. The V end was cut by 4 bases, the J end by 5 bases, with 12 bases between. CDR3 length equals 13 residues. Germline CDR1 is SGHDT and CDR2 is YYEEEE. The CDR3 reads CASSAGPPYGYTF. CDR3 in DNA: TGTGCCAGCAGCGCAGGTCCACCTTATGGCTACACCTTC.

This clonotype was recorded a few times. This rearrangement joins TRBV3-1 to TRBJ2-5; weak D call: TRBD2 (6 bases). V lost 4 bases and J 5 bases, leaving 26 bases between the germline ends. This CDR3 is built from 18 residues. Germline V gene sequence: CDR1 LGHDT, CDR2 YNNKEL (reference sequence). The CDR3: CASSPSSGLNPGGETQYF. In DNA, the CDR3 is TGTGCCAGCAGCCCGTCCTCGGGACTCAATCCTGGAGGGGAGACCCAGTACTTC.

This chain uses TRBV11-2 with TRBJ1-5, with D uncertain. Germline CDR1 is SGHAT and CDR2 is FQNNGV. This CDR3 comprises 12 residues. Trimming removed 1 base at V and 9 bases at J, with 7 bases between. The CDR3 loop reads CASSLGTGPQHF. The CDR3 nucleotides are TGTGCCAGCAGCTTAGGGACTGGGCCCCAGCATTTT. Complete variable domain (other parts from reference TRBV11-2 and TRBJ1-5): EAGVAQSPRYKIIEKRQSVAFWCNPISGHATLYWYQQILGQGPKLLIQFQNNGVVDDSQLPKDRFSAERLKGVDSTLKIQPAKLEDSAVYLCASSLGTGPQHFGDGTRLSIL.

The chain links TRBV20-1 to TRBJ2-5; D may be TRBD1 or TRBD2 (6 bases each). The CDR3 runs to 13 residues. Germline V gene lookup returns CDR1 DFQATT and CDR2 SNEGSKA (reference sequence). With 6 bases removed from V and 1 base from J, the gap between germline ends came to 12 bases. CDR3 sequence: CSARRGLQETQYF. The CDR3 DNA is TGCAGTGCCCGCCGGGGGCTCCAAGAGACCCAGTACTTC.

The chain joins TRBV2 to TRBJ2-3; the D is unclear. The CDR3 loop spans 13 amino acids. Trimming cost V 2 bases and J 4 bases, with 7 bases left between them. Per germline, CDR1 SNHLY and CDR2 FYNNEI. CDR3 coding DNA: TGTGCCAGCAGTGAATTAGAAGCAGATACGCAGTATTTT. It yields the protein CASSELEADTQYF.

V and J are TRBV20-1 and TRBJ2-5; possible D gene TRBD1, 6 bases. CDR3 length: 13 amino acids. Germline values: CDR1 DFQATT, CDR2 SNEGSKA (reference sequence). V was clipped by 4 bases and J by 2 bases, with 11 bases between them. The CDR3 nucleotides read TGCAGTGCTACAGGGGAGTTGCAAGAGACCCAGTACTTC. Translating gives CSATGELQETQYF.

This clonotype was picked up many times. The chain couples TRBV4-1 to TRBJ2-7, with TRBD2 identical over 11 bases. Per the germline V gene, CDR1 is MGHRA and CDR2 is YSYEKL. The CDR3 runs to 18 residues. Trimming at V came to 3 bases and at J to 4 bases, leaving 14 bases not matched to a gene. In DNA form, the CDR3 reads TGCGCCAGCAGCCAGCCCGCTGGACTAGCGGGCGGAGGGTACGAGCAGTACTTC. Translating gives CASSQPAGLAGGGYEQYF.

This chain connects TRBV12-3 or TRBV12-4 to TRBJ1-1; D might be TRBD1 (5 bases). Trimming stripped 6 bases from V and 11 bases from J, with 13 bases between. This CDR3 comprises 11 residues. As DNA, the CDR3 is TGTGCCAGCAGCGAGGGGCGATGGGCTTTCTTT. The encoded protein is CASSEGRWAFF.

The chain has TRBV9 and TRBJ2-7; maybe TRBD2 (7 bases). CDR1 and CDR2 from the germline V gene are SGDLS and YYNGEE. The V end lost 0 bases, the J end lost 2 bases, and 18 bases lay between the germline ends. The CDR3 is 17 residues long. The CDR3 sequence: CASSVGREGERPYEQYF. The CDR3 DNA sequence: TGTGCCAGCAGCGTAGGGAGGGAGGGGGAACGTCCCTACGAGCAGTACTTC.

The chain links TRBV12-3 or TRBV12-4 to TRBJ2-5; perhaps D is TRBD1 or TRBD2 (5 bases each). The CDR3 runs to 15 residues. Between the trimmed V and J ends, which lost 5 bases and 11 bases, there was a span of 24 bases. The CDR3 nucleotides are TGTGCCAGCAGTCACCAGGGACGGAGCGCATACGGGCAGTACTTC. As protein: CASSHQGRSAYGQYF.

The V gene is TRBV12-3 or TRBV12-4, the J gene TRBJ2-7, with a possible D match to TRBD1 (7 bases). The CDR3 runs to 14 residues. The germline V and J ends were trimmed by 6 bases and 6 bases, with 18 bases remaining between them. The CDR3 loop reads CASSATGLGGEQYF. The CDR3 DNA reads TGTGCCAGCAGCGCGACAGGGTTGGGGGGCGAGCAGTACTTC.

Only one count was recorded for this clonotype. A clone one base away is much larger, so this may be a read error. The chain employs TRBV12-3 or TRBV12-4 and TRBJ1-6, with D perhaps matching TRBD1 (6 bases). The CDR3 runs 16 residues. The V end was cut by 3 bases, the J end by 10 bases, with 19 bases between. The CDR3 bases are TGTGCCAGCAGTTTTTGGGTACAGGGAAGAGGATCACCCCTCCACTTT. Encoded protein: CASSFWVQGRGSPLHF.

This clonotype is a singleton in its sample. An end of the junction differs from the germline gene, which may be a read error. The V call is TRBV12-3 or TRBV12-4, the J call TRBJ1-5; 8 nucleotides match TRBD1. The CDR3 loop spans 16 amino acids. The CDR3 sequence: CASSLAPGTGNQPQHF. Written as DNA, the CDR3 is TGTGCCAGCAGTCTAGCCCCCGGGACAGGTAATCAGCCCCAGCATTTT.

This clonotype turned up a few times. The chain is built from TRBV7-8 and TRBJ2-5; 7 bases fit TRBD2. Trimming at V came to 2 bases and at J to 0 bases, leaving 9 bases not matched to a gene. Germline lookup yields CDR1 SGHVS and CDR2 FQNEAQ. CDR3 size: 17 residues. CDR3 sequence reads: CASSLTPGGVDQETQYF. CDR3 DNA sequence: TGTGCCAGCAGCTTAACACCGGGAGGAGTGGACCAAGAGACCCAGTACTTC. Supplemented by reference TRBV7-8 and TRBJ2-5, the full variable domain reads GAGVSQSPRYKVAKRGQDVALRCDPISGHVSLFWYQQALGQGPEFLTYFQNEAQLDKSGLPSDRFFAERPEGSVSTLKIQRTQQEDSAVYLCASSLTPGGVDQETQYFGPGTRLLVL.

The chain's CDR3 is CASRAGGTGGPYNEQFF. The CDR3 DNA reads as TGCGCCAGCAGGGCCGGGGGAACGGGGGGGCCCTACAATGAGCAGTTCTTC. V is TRBV4-1 and J is TRBJ2-1; 8 nucleotides line up with TRBD2. The V gene's germline CDR1 is MGHRA and CDR2 YSYEKL. J lost 2 bases, V lost 6 bases, and 12 bases had no gene match. The CDR3 consists of 17 residues.

The chain combines TRBV5-1 with TRBJ1-2; maybe TRBD1 (6 bases). CDR1 is SGHRS, CDR2 YFSETQ, per germline. The CDR3 extends over 13 amino acids. V shed 0 bases and J shed 8 bases, with 11 bases lying between them. In DNA, the CDR3 is TGCGCCAGCAGCTTGGCCGGGGGGCAAGGCTACACCTTC. It yields the protein CASSLAGGQGYTF. The full variable domain, with the rest looked up from reference TRBV5-1 and TRBJ1-2, is KAGVTQTPRYLIKTRGQQVTLSCSPISGHRSVSWYQQTPGQGLQFLFEYFSETQRNKGNFPGRFSGRQFSNSRSEMNVSTLELGDSALYLCASSLAGGQGYTFGSGTRLTVV.

The sample holds one count of this clonotype. The chain joins TRBV4-1 to TRBJ1-4, with D possibly being TRBD1 (6 bases). Germline values: CDR1 MGHRA, CDR2 YSYEKL. The V end was cut by 6 bases, the J end by 0 bases, with 14 bases between. The CDR3 runs to 16 residues. The CDR3 spells CASRSIGTTTNEKLFF. For the CDR3, the DNA is TGCGCCAGCAGGTCAATCGGGACAACAACTAATGAAAAACTGTTTTTT.